A single sample is the source of the 5 T cell receptor beta chains below, sequenced in a study of Ad26.COV2.S vaccination and SARS-CoV-2 variants. Some clones are missing from TCRdb's copy, which holds only in-frame ones; the method was immunoSEQ multiplex PCR. Of approximately 480,000 clones in the sample, roughly nine tenths were seen once. The treatment: 15 to 20 received Ad26.COV2.S at low or high dose, single or two shots; 5 received placebo; per-sample allocation not given. Sampling was performed 63 days after the first vaccine or placebo injection. Here the sequenced sample was peripheral blood, taken in a trial of Ad26.COV2.S vaccine versus placebo. These receptors all come from a person between 18 and 65 years old who received the Ad26.COV2.S COVID-19 vaccine or a placebo.

This chain connects TRBV5-1 to TRBJ2-1; 14 bases fit TRBD2. The length of the CDR3 is 17 residues. The germline gives CDR1 SGHRS, CDR2 YFSETQ. Trimming cost V 2 bases and J 0 bases; bases outside gene matches: 1. The CDR3 loop is CASSFGLAGGSYNEQFF. In DNA form, the CDR3 reads TGCGCCAGCAGCTTCGGACTAGCGGGGGGCTCCTACAATGAGCAGTTCTTC.

This chain joins TRBV4-1 and TRBJ2-1, with 7 bases fitting TRBD2. V trimming: 0 bases; J trimming: 7 bases; junction bases outside the gene matches: 9. Germline V gene lookup returns CDR1 MGHRA and CDR2 YSYEKL. This CDR3 spans 16 amino acids. The CDR3 DNA reads TGCGCCAGCAGCCAAGAAGATGTTTGGCGGGAGAATGAGCAGTTCTTC. It yields the protein CASSQEDVWRENEQFF.

V is TRBV4-3 and J is TRBJ1-5, with a possible D match to TRBD1 (6 bases). In germline, CDR1 is LGHNA, CDR2 YSLEER. V was cut by 0 bases and J by 7 bases, with 10 bases left in between. CDR3 size: 14 residues. The CDR3 DNA reads as TGCGCCAGCAGCCAAGATCAGGGGTCCCAGCCCCAGCATTTT. It is translated as CASSQDQGSQPQHF.

J is TRBJ2-5 and V is TRBV28; maybe TRBD2 (7 bases). The germline gives CDR1 MDHEN, CDR2 SYDVKM. This CDR3 spans 15 amino acids. The V end lost 8 bases, the J end lost 1 base, and 17 bases lay between the germline ends. CDR3: CASAEEGGPQETQYF. DNA for the CDR3: TGTGCCAGCGCGGAAGAGGGGGGGCCCCAAGAGACCCAGTACTTC. Using reference TRBV28 and TRBJ2-5 for the parts outside the CDR3, the full variable domain is DVKVTQSSRYLVKRTGEKVFLECVQDMDHENMFWYRQDPGLGLRLIYFSYDVKMKEKGDIPEGYSVSREKKERFSLILESASTNQTSMYLCASAEEGGPQETQYFGPGTRLLVL.

CDR3 region: CASSIPTGFAETQYF. Written as DNA, the CDR3 is TGTGCCAGCAGCATCCCGACAGGGTTTGCAGAGACCCAGTACTTC. The chain is built from TRBV6-2 or TRBV6-3 and TRBJ2-5; TRBD1 matches 7 bases. Germline assignment: CDR1 MNHEY and CDR2 SVGEGT. The CDR3 has 15 residues. With V trimmed by 6 bases and J by 4 bases, 11 bases remained unmatched.